This TCR beta chain was identified in a study of blood T cell repertoires in COVID-19. Study-level background: There were acute and convalescent COVID-19 samples, and they came from the United States, Italy and Spain. T cells, B-cell-depleted T cells, or PBMCs provided the cDNA or gDNA that served as material.

This clone was seen only once. In the authors' workflow: Researchers report that nucleated cell counts were estimated from reference gene primer amplification. The repertoire was sequenced with immunoSEQ multiplex PCR; TCRdb's copy has only in-frame clones and lacks some. V and J calls plus clone size are reproduced from that table; the DNA served to infer D and trimming. The data hold about 76,000 clones, with approximately 86% observed a single time. The source of this sequence is a human donor in a cohort sampled during active COVID-19. Sequenced input: peripheral blood.

The CDR3 DNA sequence: TGCGCCAGCAGCCCGGGACAGGGGTGGGCTAGCGGGAGTCCCCGTGGGGCCAACGTCCTGACTTTC. Its protein is CASSPGQGWASGSPRGANVLTF. The gene calls are TRBV5-1 and TRBJ2-6; D might be TRBD1 or TRBD2, each matching 10 bases. Per the germline V gene, CDR1 is SGHRS and CDR2 is YFSETQ. The V gene lost 4 bases and the J gene lost 3 bases, with 32 bases spanning the gap. This CDR3 is built from 22 residues.